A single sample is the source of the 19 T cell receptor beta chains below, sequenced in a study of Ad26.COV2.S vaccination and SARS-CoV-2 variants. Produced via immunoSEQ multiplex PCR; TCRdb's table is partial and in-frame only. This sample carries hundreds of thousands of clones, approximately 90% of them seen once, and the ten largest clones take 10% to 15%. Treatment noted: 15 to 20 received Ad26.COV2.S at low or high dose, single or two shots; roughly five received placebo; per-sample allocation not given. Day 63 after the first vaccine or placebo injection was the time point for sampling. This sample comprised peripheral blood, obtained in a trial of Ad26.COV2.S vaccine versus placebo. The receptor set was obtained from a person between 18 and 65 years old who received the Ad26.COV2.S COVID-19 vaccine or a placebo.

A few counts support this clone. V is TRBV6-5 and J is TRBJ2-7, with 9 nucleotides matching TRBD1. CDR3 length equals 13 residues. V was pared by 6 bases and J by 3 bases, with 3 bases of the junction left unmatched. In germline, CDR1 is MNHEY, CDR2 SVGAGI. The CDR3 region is CASRGQGNYEQYF. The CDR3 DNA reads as TGTGCCAGCAGGGGACAGGGAAACTACGAGCAGTACTTC.

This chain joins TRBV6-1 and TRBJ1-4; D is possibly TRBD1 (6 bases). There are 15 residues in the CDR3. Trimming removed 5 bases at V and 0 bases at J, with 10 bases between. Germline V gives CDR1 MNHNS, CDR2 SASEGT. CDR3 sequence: CASSHREPTNEKLFF. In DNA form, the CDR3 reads TGTGCCAGCAGTCACAGGGAACCAACTAATGAAAAACTGTTTTTT.

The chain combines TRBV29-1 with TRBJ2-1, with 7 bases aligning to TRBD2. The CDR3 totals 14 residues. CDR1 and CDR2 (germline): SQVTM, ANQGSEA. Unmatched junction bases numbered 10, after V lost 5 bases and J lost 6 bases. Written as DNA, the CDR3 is TGCAGCGTTTTGCGGGAGTGGGGAAGCAATGAGCAGTTCTTC. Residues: CSVLREWGSNEQFF.

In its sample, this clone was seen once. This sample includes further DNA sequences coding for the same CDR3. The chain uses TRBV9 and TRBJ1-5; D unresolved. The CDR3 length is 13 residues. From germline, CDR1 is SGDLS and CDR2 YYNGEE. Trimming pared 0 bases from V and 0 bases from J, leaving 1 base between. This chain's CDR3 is CASSVGSNQPQHF. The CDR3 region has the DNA TGTGCCAGCAGCGTAGGTAGCAATCAGCCCCAGCATTTT.

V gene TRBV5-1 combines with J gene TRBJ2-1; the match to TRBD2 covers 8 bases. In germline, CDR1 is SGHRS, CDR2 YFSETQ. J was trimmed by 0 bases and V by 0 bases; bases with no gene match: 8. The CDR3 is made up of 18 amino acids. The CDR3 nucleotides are TGCGCCAGCAGCTTGGCGGGACTAGAGGGTAGCTCCTACAATGAGCAGTTCTTC. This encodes CASSLAGLEGSSYNEQFF.

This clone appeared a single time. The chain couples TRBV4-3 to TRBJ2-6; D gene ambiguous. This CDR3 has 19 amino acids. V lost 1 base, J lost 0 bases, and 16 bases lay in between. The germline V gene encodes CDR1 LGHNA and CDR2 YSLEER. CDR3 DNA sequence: TGCGCCAGCAGCCAAGTTTACAGTTATACTAACTCTGGGGCCAACGTCCTGACTTTC. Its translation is CASSQVYSYTNSGANVLTF.

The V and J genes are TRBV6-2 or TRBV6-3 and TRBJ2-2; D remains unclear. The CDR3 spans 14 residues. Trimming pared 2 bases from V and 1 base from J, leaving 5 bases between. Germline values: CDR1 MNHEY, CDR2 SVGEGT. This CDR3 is CASSYGVNTGELFF. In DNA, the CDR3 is TGTGCCAGCAGTTACGGCGTGAACACCGGGGAGCTGTTTTTT.

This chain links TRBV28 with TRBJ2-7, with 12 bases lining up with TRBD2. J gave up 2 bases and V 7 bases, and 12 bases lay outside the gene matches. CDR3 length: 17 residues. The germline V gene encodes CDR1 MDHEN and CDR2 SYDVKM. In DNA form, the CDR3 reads TGTGCCAGCACCACCTCCGGTCCTAGCGGGAGGGCCTACGAGCAGTACTTC. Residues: CASTTSGPSGRAYEQYF.

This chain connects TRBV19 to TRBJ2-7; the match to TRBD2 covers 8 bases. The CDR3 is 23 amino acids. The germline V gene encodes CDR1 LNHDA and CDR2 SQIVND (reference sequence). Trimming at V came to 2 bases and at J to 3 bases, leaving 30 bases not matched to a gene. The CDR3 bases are TGTGCCAGTAGTATAAGGGTGGGACTAGGAATCAACCCTTTCACCCATAAGCTCTACGAGCAGTACTTC. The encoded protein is CASSIRVGLGINPFTHKLYEQYF. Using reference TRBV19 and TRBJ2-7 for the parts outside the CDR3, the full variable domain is DGGITQSPKYLFRKEGQNVTLSCEQNLNHDAMYWYRQDPGQGLRLIYYSQIVNDFQKGDIAEGYSVSREKKESFPLTVTSAQKNPTAFYLCASSIRVGLGINPFTHKLYEQYFGPGTRLTVT.

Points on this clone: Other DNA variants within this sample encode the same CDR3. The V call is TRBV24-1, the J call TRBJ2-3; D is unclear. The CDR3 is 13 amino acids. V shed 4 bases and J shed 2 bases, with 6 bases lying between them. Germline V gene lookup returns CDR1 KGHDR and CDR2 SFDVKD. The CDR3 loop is CATSDSFTDTQYF. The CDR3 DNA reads TGTGCCACCAGTGACTCGTTCACAGATACGCAGTATTTT.

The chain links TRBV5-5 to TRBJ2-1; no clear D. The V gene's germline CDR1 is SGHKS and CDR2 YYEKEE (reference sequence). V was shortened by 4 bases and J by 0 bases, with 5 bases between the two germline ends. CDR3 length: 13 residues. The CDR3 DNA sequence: TGTGCCAGCAGCGCCAGCTCCTACAATGAGCAGTTCTTC. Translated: CASSASSYNEQFF.

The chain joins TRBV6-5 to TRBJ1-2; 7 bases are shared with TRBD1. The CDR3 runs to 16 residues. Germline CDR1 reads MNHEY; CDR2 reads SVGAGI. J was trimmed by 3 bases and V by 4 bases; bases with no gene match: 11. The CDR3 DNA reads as TGTGCCAGCAGTTCATCGAGGGGGCGCGGTGACTATGGCTACACCTTC. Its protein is CASSSSRGRGDYGYTF.

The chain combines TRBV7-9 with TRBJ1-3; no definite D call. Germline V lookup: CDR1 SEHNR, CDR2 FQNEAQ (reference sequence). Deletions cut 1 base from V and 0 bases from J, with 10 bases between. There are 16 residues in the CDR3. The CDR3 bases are TGTGCCAGCAGCTTAGGGGTCAGCTCCTCTGGAAACACCATATATTTT. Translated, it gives CASSLGVSSSGNTIYF.

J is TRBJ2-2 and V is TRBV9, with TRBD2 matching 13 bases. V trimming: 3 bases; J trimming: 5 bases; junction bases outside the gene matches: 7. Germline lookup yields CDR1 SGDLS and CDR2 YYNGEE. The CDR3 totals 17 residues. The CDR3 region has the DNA TGTGCCAGCAGCGGGGGACTAGCGGGATTGAGGACCGGGGAGCTGTTTTTT. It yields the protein CASSGGLAGLRTGELFF.

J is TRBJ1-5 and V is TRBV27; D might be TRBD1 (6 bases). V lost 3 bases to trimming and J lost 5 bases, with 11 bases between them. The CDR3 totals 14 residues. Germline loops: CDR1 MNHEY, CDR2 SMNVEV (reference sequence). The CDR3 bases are TGTGCCAGCAGTTTGGACAGTCGCGATCAGCCCCAGCATTTT. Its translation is CASSLDSRDQPQHF.

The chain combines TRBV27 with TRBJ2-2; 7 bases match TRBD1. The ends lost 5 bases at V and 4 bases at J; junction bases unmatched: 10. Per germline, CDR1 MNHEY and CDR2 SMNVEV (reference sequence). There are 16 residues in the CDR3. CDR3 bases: TGTGCCAGCAGTAGACAGGGAAGGTTTTTCACCGGGGAGCTGTTTTTT. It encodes CASSRQGRFFTGELFF.

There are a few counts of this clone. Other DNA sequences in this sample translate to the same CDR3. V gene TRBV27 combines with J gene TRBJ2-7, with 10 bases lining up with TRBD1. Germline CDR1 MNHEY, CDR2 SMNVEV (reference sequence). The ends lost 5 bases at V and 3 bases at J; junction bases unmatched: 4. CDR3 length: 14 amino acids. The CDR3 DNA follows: TGTGCCAGCAGTAGGGACAGGGGACACTACGAGCAGTACTTC. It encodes CASSRDRGHYEQYF.

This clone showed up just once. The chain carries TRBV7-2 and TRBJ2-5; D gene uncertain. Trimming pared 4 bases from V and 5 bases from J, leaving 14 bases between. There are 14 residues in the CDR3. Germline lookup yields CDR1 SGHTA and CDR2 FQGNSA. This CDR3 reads CASSSPLGSETQYF. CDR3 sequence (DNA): TGTGCCAGCAGCTCACCCCTGGGCAGCGAGACCCAGTACTTC. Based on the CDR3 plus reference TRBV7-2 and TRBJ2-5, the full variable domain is GAGVSQSPSNKVTEKGKDVELRCDPISGHTALYWYRQSLGQGLEFLIYFQGNSAPDKSGLPSDRFSAERTGGSVSTLTIQRTQQEDSAVYLCASSSPLGSETQYFGPGTRLLVL.

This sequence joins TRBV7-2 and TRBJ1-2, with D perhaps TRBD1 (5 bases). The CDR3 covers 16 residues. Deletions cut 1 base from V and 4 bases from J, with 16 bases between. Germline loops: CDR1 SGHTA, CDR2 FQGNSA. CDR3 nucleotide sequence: TGTGCCAGCAGCTTAGTTCCCCAGGGTAGAAGCTATGGCTACACCTTC. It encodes CASSLVPQGRSYGYTF.